These 29 T cell receptor beta chains came from one sample sequenced in a study of blood T cells in healthy people across ages (dated by TCRdb to between 2015 and 2017). Library preparation employed 5' RACE. The second PCR ran for about 6 to 11 cycles and used a J-beta primer mix along with a sample-barcoded 5' primer. The public reads were reanalyzed by TCRdb: fastp trimming at Q25, MiXCR alignment, in-frame beta chains only. Rows with a matching CDR3 protein are joined into one entry that keeps the most common DNA and genes. The sample table contains 1.5 million to 2 million distinct CDR3 sequences; only one count was recorded for more than 35% of them. The ten largest clones take up about 21% of the sample. The sequenced material came from blood. The receptors here all came from a human donor in good health.

Points on this clonotype: The junction departs from the called germline gene at one end, perhaps through a read error. The V call is TRBV7-9, the J call TRBJ2-1; 7 positions agree with TRBD2. The CDR3 extends over 16 amino acids. Per germline, CDR1 SEHNR and CDR2 FQNEAQ (reference sequence). CDR3 sequence reads: CASSAQAAGNYIEQFF. In nucleotides, the CDR3 is TGTGCCAGCAGCGCTCAGGCAGCGGGGAACTACATTGAGCAGTTCTTC.

This chain uses TRBV4-3 with TRBJ2-2; 9 nucleotides line up with TRBD2. The CDR3 sequence is 14 residues long. CDR1 and CDR2 (germline): LGHNA, YSLEER. The V and J ends lost 8 bases and 5 bases, in that order; junction bases with no gene match: 6. The CDR3 region is CASRLSGGTGELFF. The CDR3 coding sequence is TGCGCCAGCCGACTTAGCGGGGGTACCGGGGAGCTGTTTTTT.

The V and J genes are TRBV4-2 and TRBJ1-1; 7 bases align to TRBD1. J lost 0 bases, V lost 4 bases, and 8 bases had no gene match. CDR1 is LGHNA, CDR2 YNFKEQ, per germline. There are 16 residues in the CDR3. This CDR3 is CASSRGGQRVNTEAFF. DNA of the CDR3: TGTGCCAGCAGCCGAGGGGGACAGAGAGTGAACACTGAAGCTTTCTTT.

This rearrangement joins TRBV7-2 to TRBJ2-7; TRBD1 agrees at 7 bases. CDR1 is SGHTA and CDR2 is FQGNSA in the germline V gene. With V trimmed by 5 bases and J by 7 bases, 14 bases remained unmatched. CDR3 length: 15 amino acids. Here the CDR3 DNA reads TGTGCCAGCAGCAAAGGGGGCGCAGGAGTGTGGGAGCAGTACTTC. Amino acids: CASSKGGAGVWEQYF.

This clonotype occurred a few times. V usage is TRBV20-1 and J usage is TRBJ2-5; unclear D gene. Trimming took off 0 bases at V and 5 bases at J, with 10 bases between the two ends. The germline CDR1 and CDR2 sequences are DFQATT and SNEGSKA (reference sequence). CDR3 length equals 13 residues. CDR3 DNA sequence: TGCAGTGCTAGAGATCTATTGGGTGAGACCCAGTACTTC. Translating it yields CSARDLLGETQYF.

This clonotype was recorded a few times. V is TRBV7-9 and J is TRBJ1-2; unclear D gene. Trimming shortened V by 5 bases and J by 7 bases, and 11 bases separated the two germline ends. Looked up from germline, CDR1 is SEHNR and CDR2 is FQNEAQ (reference sequence). The CDR3 covers 12 residues. The CDR3 protein is CASSMDLGGYTF. For the CDR3, the DNA is TGTGCCAGCAGCATGGACCTTGGTGGCTACACCTTC.

The gene calls are TRBV20-1 and TRBJ2-3; tentatively, D is TRBD1 or TRBD2 (5 bases each). From germline, CDR1 is DFQATT and CDR2 SNEGSKA (reference sequence). This CDR3 has 13 amino acids. V was pared by 6 bases and J by 7 bases, with 17 bases between. The CDR3 spells CSAADQGRNTQYF. CDR3 DNA sequence: TGCAGTGCCGCCGACCAGGGACGAAATACGCAGTATTTT.

This chain uses TRBV5-1 with TRBJ2-1; D might be TRBD2 (6 bases). The V gene's germline CDR1 is SGHRS and CDR2 YFSETQ. This CDR3 has 15 amino acids. The V end was cut by 4 bases, the J end by 5 bases, with 16 bases between. The CDR3 DNA is TGCGCCAGCAGCCCAGTCCTAGCGTACAACAATGAGCAGTTCTTC. Its protein product is CASSPVLAYNNEQFF.

This clonotype has at least ten counts. This chain uses TRBV7-2 with TRBJ1-2; TRBD1 is a possible D gene (6 bases). The length of the CDR3 is 14 residues. The V gene's germline CDR1 is SGHTA and CDR2 FQGNSA. The V end lost 5 bases, the J end lost 3 bases, and 13 bases lay between the germline ends. CDR3 sequence reads: CASSESPGDYGYTF. As DNA, the CDR3 is TGTGCCAGCAGCGAGAGCCCAGGGGACTATGGCTACACCTTC.

Concerning this clonotype: A much larger clone sits a single nucleotide away, making a read error possible. The chain has TRBV28 and TRBJ2-5; a possible D gene is TRBD1 (6 bases). The DNA end lines up better with TRBJ2-7; the J call may be wrong. CDR3 length equals 12 residues. Germline assignment: CDR1 MDHEN and CDR2 SYDVKM. The CDR3 is CASLSLRGEQYF. CDR3 nucleotide sequence: TGTGCCAGCCTCAGCCTCAGGGGCGAGCAGTACTTC.

This clonotype has more than one count but fewer than ten. The V call is TRBV13, the J call TRBJ2-5, with a tentative D call TRBD2 (5 bases). V was pared by 4 bases and J by 1 base, with 10 bases between. CDR3 length: 14 residues. The germline CDR1 and CDR2 sequences are PRHDT and FYEKMQ (reference sequence). The CDR3 loop is CASSSWETQETQYF. The CDR3 region has the DNA TGTGCCAGCAGCTCGTGGGAGACCCAAGAGACCCAGTACTTC.

This clonotype was counted between two and nine times. A junction end diverges from the germline sequence, so it may reflect a read error. V and J are TRBV29-1 and TRBJ1-2; D not resolved. The CDR3 has 14 residues. CDR1 is SQVTM, CDR2 ANQGSEA, per germline. CDR3 nucleotide sequence: TGCAGTGTTGAAGCCCAGTTGATCCAAGGAGGCTACACCTTC. It codes for CSVEAQLIQGGYTF.

The chain has TRBV20-1 and TRBJ1-2; the D is unclear. CDR1 and CDR2 (germline): DFQATT, SNEGSKA (reference sequence). This CDR3 contains 13 residues. Trimming left V 3 bases short and J 2 bases short, with 10 bases between. CDR3 nucleotides: TGCAGTGCTAGCGGGGTGGGCAACTATGGCTACACCTTC. As protein: CSASGVGNYGYTF.

V and J are TRBV6-6 and TRBJ1-5; D uncertain. CDR3 length: 15 amino acids. Trimming took off 0 bases at V and 0 bases at J, with 6 bases between the two ends. Germline values: CDR1 MNHNY, CDR2 SVGAGI (reference sequence). CDR3 sequence: CASSYSGFSNQPQHF. CDR3 nucleotide sequence: TGTGCCAGCAGTTACTCAGGATTTAGCAATCAGCCCCAGCATTTT.

V usage is TRBV20-1 and J usage is TRBJ1-1, with D perhaps matching TRBD1 (5 bases). The germline CDR1 and CDR2 sequences are DFQATT and SNEGSKA (reference sequence). The length of the CDR3 is 12 residues. CDR3 residues: CRAPQGNTEAFF. The CDR3 DNA sequence: TGCAGGGCTCCTCAGGGGAACACTGAAGCTTTCTTT.

The chain couples TRBV7-8 to TRBJ2-7, with TRBD2 as a possible D gene (6 bases). Germline loops: CDR1 SGHVS, CDR2 FQNEAQ. The CDR3 runs 16 residues. V lost 5 bases and J 4 bases, leaving 21 bases between the germline ends. The CDR3 loop is CASSPGGRALGYEQYF. CDR3 nucleotide sequence: TGTGCCAGCAGCCCAGGAGGGCGGGCCCTGGGGTACGAGCAGTACTTC.

The chain joins TRBV7-2 to TRBJ1-5; 10 bases match TRBD1. CDR3 size: 13 residues. Trimming at V came to 1 base and at J to 10 bases, leaving 1 base not matched to a gene. CDR1 and CDR2 (germline): SGHTA, FQGNSA. The CDR3 DNA reads TGTGCCAGCAGCTTAGGACAGGGGGCCCCCCAGCATTTT. It yields the protein CASSLGQGAPQHF.

This clonotype was detected only once. The genes are TRBV14 and TRBJ1-6; D gene unclear. The CDR3 covers 17 residues. The V and J ends lost 4 bases and 0 bases respectively, with 13 bases between them. Germline V gene data show CDR1 as SGHDN and CDR2 as FVKESK. For the CDR3, the DNA is TGTGCCAGCAGCCCAGACGGACGAAGCTCCTATAATTCACCCCTCCACTTT. This encodes CASSPDGRSSYNSPLHF. Supplemented by reference TRBV14 and TRBJ1-6, the full variable domain reads EAGVTQFPSHSVIEKGQTVTLRCDPISGHDNLYWYRRVMGKEIKFLLHFVKESKQDESGMPNNRFLAERTGGTYSTLKVQPAELEDSGVYFCASSPDGRSSYNSPLHFGNGTRLTVT.

This clonotype was seen only a few times. The V gene is TRBV3-1, the J gene TRBJ1-6, with D tentatively TRBD1 (5 bases). Germline CDR1 LGHDT, CDR2 YNNKEL (reference sequence). This CDR3 region has 15 residues. V lost 0 bases and J 9 bases, leaving 12 bases between the germline ends. The CDR3 bases are TGTGCCAGCAGCCAAGATCCGGGGGACGGTTCACCCCTCCACTTT. It specifies CASSQDPGDGSPLHF.

The rearrangement links TRBV20-1 to TRBJ2-7; D gene uncertain. The J call is doubtful: the DNA matches TRBJ2-5 better. Germline CDR1 DFQATT, CDR2 SNEGSKA (reference sequence). The CDR3 covers 12 residues. The CDR3, as DNA: TGCAGTGCTAGATCCCTCGGCGAGACCCAGTACTTC. This encodes CSARSLGETQYF.

The genes are TRBV2 and TRBJ1-4, with 7 bases identical to TRBD1. Trimming took 10 bases from V and 7 from J; bases not matched to a gene: 9. The CDR3 covers 13 residues. The V gene's germline CDR1 is SNHLY and CDR2 FYNNEI. CDR3 sequence (DNA): TGTGCCACTTTCAGGGGGTACGGTGAAAAACTGTTTTTT. Translating it yields CATFRGYGEKLFF.

This chain joins TRBV11-1 and TRBJ2-4; D perhaps matches TRBD1 (5 bases). The V gene lost 1 base and the J gene lost 13 bases, with 17 bases spanning the gap. The CDR3 contains 14 residues. Germline CDR1 is SGHAT and CDR2 is FQDESV (reference sequence). CDR3 in amino acids: CASSLGTVPQEQYF. In nucleotides, the CDR3 is TGTGCCAGCAGCTTAGGTACAGTCCCACAGGAGCAGTACTTC.

The chain is built from TRBV12-3 or TRBV12-4 and TRBJ2-3; 9 nucleotides agree with TRBD2. The CDR3 is made up of 18 amino acids. V lost 0 bases and J lost 4; bases outside the gene matches: 11. The CDR3 DNA sequence: TGTGCCAGCAGTTTAGCAGGGGCGGGGGGGCTAACCGCAGATACGCAGTATTTT. This translates into CASSLAGAGGLTADTQYF.

V and J are TRBV5-1 and TRBJ1-2, with D possibly TRBD1 on 6 matching bases. The V and J ends lost 5 bases and 0 bases respectively, with 11 bases between them. In germline, CDR1 is SGHRS, CDR2 YFSETQ. The CDR3 extends over 14 amino acids. CDR3 sequence (DNA): TGCGCCAGCAGTTCCCGGGGGCCTAACTATGGCTACACCTTC. Translating it yields CASSSRGPNYGYTF. Together with reference TRBV5-1 and TRBJ1-2, the CDR3 gives the full variable domain: KAGVTQTPRYLIKTRGQQVTLSCSPISGHRSVSWYQQTPGQGLQFLFEYFSETQRNKGNFPGRFSGRQFSNSRSEMNVSTLELGDSALYLCASSSRGPNYGYTFGSGTRLTVV.

This chain uses TRBV20-1 with TRBJ2-3; D not resolved. Trimming shortened V by 8 bases and J by 11 bases, and 17 bases separated the two germline ends. Germline V lookup: CDR1 DFQATT, CDR2 SNEGSKA (reference sequence). The CDR3 runs 11 residues. CDR3 residues: CSTNRPYEQYF. CDR3 in DNA: TGCAGTACTAACCGACCCTACGAGCAGTATTTT.

This chain connects TRBV4-1 to TRBJ2-7, with a tentative D call TRBD2 (5 bases). V lost 5 bases and J lost 6, with 11 bases in between. Germline values: CDR1 MGHRA, CDR2 YSYEKL. The CDR3 length is 12 residues. The CDR3 reads CASSGGSSEQYF. DNA for the CDR3: TGCGCCAGCAGCGGCGGGTCAAGCGAGCAGTACTTC.

In its sample, this clonotype was seen a few times. The rearrangement uses TRBV4-2 and TRBJ2-1; 7 bases agree with TRBD1. The CDR3 runs to 17 residues. Germline assignment: CDR1 LGHNA and CDR2 YNFKEQ. With V trimmed by 4 bases and J by 1 base, 10 bases remained unmatched. CDR3 nucleotides: TGTGCCAGCAGCCTAGGGGACAGACTGAGGTCCTACAATGAGCAGTTCTTC. Its protein is CASSLGDRLRSYNEQFF.

V gene TRBV5-1 combines with J gene TRBJ1-1; D not certain. V lost 4 bases and J lost 1, with 14 bases in between. This CDR3 has 15 amino acids. Germline lookup yields CDR1 SGHRS and CDR2 YFSETQ. The chain's CDR3 is CASSGGSLANTEAFF. CDR3 sequence (DNA): TGCGCCAGCAGCGGCGGCTCCTTGGCGAACACTGAAGCTTTCTTT.

The rearrangement joins TRBV12-5 to TRBJ1-3, with TRBD1 as a possible D gene (5 bases). The CDR3 contains 14 residues. Trimming pared 7 bases from V and 4 bases from J, leaving 14 bases between. Germline values: CDR1 LGHNT, CDR2 FRNRAP. In DNA form, the CDR3 reads TGTGCTAGTGCCCGGGACGTCGAGGGAAACACCATATATTTT. It encodes CASARDVEGNTIYF.